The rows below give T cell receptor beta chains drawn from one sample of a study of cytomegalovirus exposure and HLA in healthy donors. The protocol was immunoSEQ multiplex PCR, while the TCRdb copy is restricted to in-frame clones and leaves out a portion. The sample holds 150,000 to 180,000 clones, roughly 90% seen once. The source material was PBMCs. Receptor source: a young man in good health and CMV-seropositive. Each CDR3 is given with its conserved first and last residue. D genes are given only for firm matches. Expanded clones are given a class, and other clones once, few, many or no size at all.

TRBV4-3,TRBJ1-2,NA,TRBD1,TGCGCCAGCAGTCAAAGCCCGGACAGGAGTCGTGGCTACACCTTC,CASSQSPDRSRGYTF
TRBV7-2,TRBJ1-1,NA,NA,TGTGCCAGCCTTGGGCAGATGAACACTGAAGCTTTCTTT,CASLGQMNTEAFF
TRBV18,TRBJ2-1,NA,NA,TGTGCCAGCTCAAAAGGACTGGAGTACCCCTACAATGAGCAGTTCTTC,CASSKGLEYPYNEQFF
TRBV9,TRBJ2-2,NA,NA,TGTGCCAGCAGCGTACGGGATAGCGTTTCCGGGGAGCTGTTTTTT,CASSVRDSVSGELFF
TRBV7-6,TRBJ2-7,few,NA,TGTGCCAGCAGCCCGAAGCAGGCCGCGCTGAAATACGAGCAGTACTTC,CASSPKQAALKYEQYF
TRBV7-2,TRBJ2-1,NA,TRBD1,TGTGCCAGCAGCCACGGACAGGGTTACAATGAGCAGTTCTTC,CASSHGQGYNEQFF
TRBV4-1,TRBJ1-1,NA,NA,TGCGCCAGCAGCCAAGGCGGCAGAATAGTAACTGAAGCTTTCTTT,CASSQGGRIVTEAFF
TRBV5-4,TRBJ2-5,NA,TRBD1,TGTGCCAGCAGCACCTGGACAGGGGAGACCCAGTACTTC,CASSTWTGETQYF
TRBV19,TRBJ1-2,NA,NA,TGTGCCACGAACTCCCCGGGAGGAGCAGGCTATGGCTACACCTTC,CATNSPGGAGYGYTF
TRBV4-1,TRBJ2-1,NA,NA,TGCGCCAGCAGCCAACCCCTACGACTAGATAATGAGCAGTTCTTC,CASSQPLRLDNEQFF
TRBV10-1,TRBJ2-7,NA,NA,TGCGCCAGCACAGGCAGATCCTACGAGCAGTACTTC,CASTGRSYEQYF
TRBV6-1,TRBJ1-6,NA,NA,TGTGCCGGCAAGGGGGAGAGGGATAATTCACCCCTCCACTTT,CAGKGERDNSPLHF
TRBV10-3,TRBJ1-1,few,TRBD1,TGTGCCATCAGTGAGTTCTACAGGGGAGGGAACACTGAAGCTTTCTTT,CAISEFYRGGNTEAFF
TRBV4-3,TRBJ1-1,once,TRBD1,TGCGCCAGCCGAGGGACAGCGAACACTGAAGCTTTCTTT,CASRGTANTEAFF
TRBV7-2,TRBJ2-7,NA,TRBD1,TGTGCCAGCAGCTCAACGGACAGGGATCTACCCTACGAGCAGTACTTC,CASSSTDRDLPYEQYF
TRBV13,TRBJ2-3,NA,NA,TGTGCCAGCAGATTCGGAGATACGCAGTATTTT,CASRFGDTQYF
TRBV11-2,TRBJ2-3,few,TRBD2,TGTGCCAGCAGCTATAGCGGGAGTCGTACAGATACGCAGTATTTT,CASSYSGSRTDTQYF
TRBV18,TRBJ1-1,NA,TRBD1,TGTGCCAGCTCACCACCGGGGAAGGGGGCCAACACTGAAGCTTTCTTT,CASSPPGKGANTEAFF
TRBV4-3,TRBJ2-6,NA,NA,TGCGCCAGCAGCCAAGGGCCCCCCTCTGGGGCCAACGTCCTGACTTTC,CASSQGPPSGANVLTF
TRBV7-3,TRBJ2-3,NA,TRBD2,TGTGCCAGCAGCGGAAGCGGGGGGCACACAGATACGCAGTATTTT,CASSGSGGHTDTQYF
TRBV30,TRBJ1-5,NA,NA,TGTGCCTGGAGCGGGGGGGGCAATCAGCCCCAGCATTTT,CAWSGGGNQPQHF
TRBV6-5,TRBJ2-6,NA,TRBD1,TGTGCCAGCAGTACAGGGGGCGGTGGGGCCAACGTCCTGACTTTC,CASSTGGGGANVLTF
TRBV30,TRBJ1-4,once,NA,TGTGCCTGGAGTGTATCGGGAGGCACTAATGAAAAACTGTTTTTT,CAWSVSGGTNEKLFF
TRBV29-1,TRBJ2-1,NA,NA,TGCAGCGCCCCCCAGGGATCGAGAGATTACAATGAGCAGTTCTTC,CSAPQGSRDYNEQFF
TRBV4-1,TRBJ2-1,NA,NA,TGCGCCAGCAGCCTCGGACTATCCACCACCTACAATGAGCAGTTCTTC,CASSLGLSTTYNEQFF
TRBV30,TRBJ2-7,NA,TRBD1,TGTGCCTGGCGCCGGGACAGGGTCCACGAGCAGTACTTC,CAWRRDRVHEQYF
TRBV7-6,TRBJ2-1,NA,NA,TGTGCCAGCAGCTTAAGGGGGTACGGCCAGAGTGCTTACAATGAGCAGTTCTTC,CASSLRGYGQSAYNEQFF
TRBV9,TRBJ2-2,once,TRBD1,TGTGCCAGCAGGGGGGACAGGGAGAGAACCGGGGAGCTGTTTTTT,CASRGDRERTGELFF
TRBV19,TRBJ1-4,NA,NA,TGTGCCAGTAGGACAGTAACTAATGAAAAACTGTTTTTT,CASRTVTNEKLFF
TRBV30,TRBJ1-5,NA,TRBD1,TGTGCCTGGAGTGGACAGGGGCCTCAGCCCCAGCATTTT,CAWSGQGPQPQHF
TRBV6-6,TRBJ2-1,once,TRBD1,TGTGCCAGCAGGACCCGGGACAGGGGGGTGAAGTTCTTC,CASRTRDRGVKFF
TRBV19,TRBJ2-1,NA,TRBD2,TGTGCCAGTAGTCTTTCCGGGACTAGCTCCTACAATGAGCAGTTCTTC,CASSLSGTSSYNEQFF
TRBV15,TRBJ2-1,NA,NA,TGTGCCACCAGCGCCTCGGGAGAGCTCCACGGGAATGAGCAGTTCTTC,CATSASGELHGNEQFF
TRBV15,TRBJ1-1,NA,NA,TGTGCCACCAGCAGAGACCGCATGGGGGGAAAAGACACTGAAGCTTTCTTT,CATSRDRMGGKDTEAFF
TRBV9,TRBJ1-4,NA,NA,TGTGCCAGCAGCGTAGCTCCGCAGGGCCCTAATGAAAAACTGTTTTTT,CASSVAPQGPNEKLFF
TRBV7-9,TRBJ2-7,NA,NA,TGTGCCAGCAGCCCGCCCGGGCAGGGTAAATACGAGCAGTACTTC,CASSPPGQGKYEQYF
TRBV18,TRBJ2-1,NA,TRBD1,TGTGCCAGCTCACTGCAGGGGGCCTCCTACAATGAGCAGTTCTTC,CASSLQGASYNEQFF
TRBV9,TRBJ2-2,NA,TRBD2,TGTGCCAGCAGCCCCGAGGGACTAGCTTACACCGGGGAGCTGTTTTTT,CASSPEGLAYTGELFF
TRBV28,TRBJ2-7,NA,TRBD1,TGTGCCAGCAGTTCCCCCCGGGACAGGGGGCTCGACGAGCAGTACTTC,CASSSPRDRGLDEQYF
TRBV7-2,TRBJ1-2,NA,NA,TGTGCCAGCAGCACGCGGGGGGGTTCTTATGGCTACACCTTC,CASSTRGGSYGYTF
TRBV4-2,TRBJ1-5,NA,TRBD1,TGTGCCAGCAGCCAAGGGACAGGGGGCAATCAGCCCCAGCATTTT,CASSQGTGGNQPQHF
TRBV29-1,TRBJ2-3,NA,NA,TGCAGCGTTGTGTCAGACACAGATACGCAGTATTTT,CSVVSDTDTQYF
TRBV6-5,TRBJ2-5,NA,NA,TGTGCCAGCAGTTACTCGCGGGCATCAGCAGAGACCCAGTACTTC,CASSYSRASAETQYF
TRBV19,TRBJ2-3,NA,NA,TGTGCCAGTACCTCGTGGGGCTCGATCCCTAGCACAGATACGCAGTATTTT,CASTSWGSIPSTDTQYF
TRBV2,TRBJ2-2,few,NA,TGTGCCAGCTCCAGGGGTTACACCGGGGAGCTGTTTTTT,CASSRGYTGELFF
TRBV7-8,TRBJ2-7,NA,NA,TGTGCCAGCAGCTCTGGGACATCGTTAGGCTACGAGCAGTACTTC,CASSSGTSLGYEQYF
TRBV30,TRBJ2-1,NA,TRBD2,TGTGCCTGGGAGGTTTTGGGGGGAGGGTCCTACAATGAGCAGTTCTTC,CAWEVLGGGSYNEQFF
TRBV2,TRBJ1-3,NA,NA,TGTGCCAGCACACGTAGCCGGGGTGGTGGAAACACCATATATTTT,CASTRSRGGGNTIYF
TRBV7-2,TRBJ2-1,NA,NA,TGTGCCAGCAGCTTAGGAGCGGCTGTAAGCTCCTACAATGAGCAGTTCTTC,CASSLGAAVSSYNEQFF
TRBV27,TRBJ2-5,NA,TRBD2,TGTGCCAGCAGAAATAGCGGGAGGGCCTCGGAGACCCAGTACTTC,CASRNSGRASETQYF
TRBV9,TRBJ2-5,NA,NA,TGTGCCAGCAGCCCCCAGGGCGAAGGGGCCCAGTACTTC,CASSPQGEGAQYF
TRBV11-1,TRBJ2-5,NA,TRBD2,TGTGCCAGCAGCCCCCTCGGGGGGTGGGAGACCCAGTACTTC,CASSPLGGWETQYF
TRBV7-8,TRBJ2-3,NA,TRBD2,TGTGCCAGCAGCTTAGCCCCGACTAGCGGGGTGGATACGCAGTATTTT,CASSLAPTSGVDTQYF
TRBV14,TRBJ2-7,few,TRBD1,TGTGCCAGCAGCCAAGATCATCGGACAGGGAGGTACGAGCAGTACTTC,CASSQDHRTGRYEQYF
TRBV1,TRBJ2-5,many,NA,TGCACCAGCAGCCGACTAGCTATAAAGACCCAGTACTTC,CTSSRLAIKTQYF
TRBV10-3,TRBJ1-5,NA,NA,TGTGCCACGAGCGGAGAGGGGGTACTTAGCAATCAGCCCCAGCATTTT,CATSGEGVLSNQPQHF
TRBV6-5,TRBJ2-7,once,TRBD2,TGTGCCAGCAGTTACTCGCAGCGCGGGGGAACCTACGAGCAGTACTTC,CASSYSQRGGTYEQYF
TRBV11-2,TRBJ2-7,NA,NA,TGTGCCAGCAGCTTAGACGAGTTTTACGAGCAGTACTTC,CASSLDEFYEQYF
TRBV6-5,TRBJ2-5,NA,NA,TGTGCCAGCAGTTATGGGGGGGCTCAAGAGACCCAGTACTTC,CASSYGGAQETQYF
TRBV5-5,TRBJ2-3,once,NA,TGTGCCAGCAGCTTAGCAGGTGGGCAGACCACAGATACGCAGTATTTT,CASSLAGGQTTDTQYF